The rows below give T cell receptor beta chains drawn from one sample of a study of cytomegalovirus exposure and HLA in healthy donors. The repertoire was sequenced with immunoSEQ multiplex PCR; TCRdb's copy has only in-frame clones and lacks some. Among about 130,000 clones listed, roughly 80% were seen once. The sample consisted of PBMCs. These receptors were obtained from a middle-aged woman in good health and CMV-seropositive. The CDR3 runs from the conserved cysteine through the conserved F or W. The D gene is left open where the match is weak. The size of a clone is reported for some rows only, either as once, few or many, or as a class for expanded clones.

D	J	V	size	DNA	CDR3
TRBD1	TRBJ1-1	TRBV5-1	NA	TGCGCCAGCAGACGAGGGACAGAGAACACTGAAGCTTTCTTT	CASRRGTENTEAFF
TRBD2	TRBJ2-1	TRBV6-5	once	TGTGCCAGCAGCCCTCTAGCGGGAGGTACCAATGAGCAGTTCTTC	CASSPLAGGTNEQFF
TRBD2	TRBJ2-7	TRBV2	NA	TGTGCCAGCAGTGAAACCCCCCTAGCGGGAGACACCTACGAGCAGTACTTC	CASSETPLAGDTYEQYF
NA	TRBJ2-1	TRBV11-2	NA	TGTGCCAGCAGCTTAGATGGCCTAGCGTATGGTGAGCAGTTCTTC	CASSLDGLAYGEQFF
NA	TRBJ1-1	TRBV6-1	NA	TGTGCCAGCAGCCAACGGAGAGGTAAGGAGACTGAAGCTTTCTTT	CASSQRRGKETEAFF
NA	TRBJ1-6	TRBV2	once	TGTGCCAGCAGGCAGGGCGGGGATTCACCCCTCCACTTT	CASRQGGDSPLHF
NA	TRBJ2-7	TRBV5-1	NA	TGCGCCAGCAGCTTGCCAAACTCCTACGAGCAGTACTTC	CASSLPNSYEQYF
NA	TRBJ2-1	TRBV12-5	NA	TGTGCTAGTGGTTCTAGGATATCCTACAATGAGCAGTTCTTC	CASGSRISYNEQFF
TRBD1	TRBJ1-5	TRBV28	NA	TGTGCCAGCAATAACAGGGGGTTGTTTCAGCCCCAGCATTTT	CASNNRGLFQPQHF
NA	TRBJ2-7	TRBV7-6	NA	TGTGCCAGCAGCTTAGGGTGGTCTAGCGAACCCTACGAGCAGTACTTC	CASSLGWSSEPYEQYF
TRBD2	TRBJ2-7	TRBV5-4	few	TGTGCCAGCAGCTTGCAGAGGGAGGGCTACGAGCAGTACTTC	CASSLQREGYEQYF
TRBD2	TRBJ2-7	TRBV7-2	NA	TGTGCCAGCAGCTTAGTAGGAACTAGCGGGACTCTCAACTACGAGCAGTACTTC	CASSLVGTSGTLNYEQYF
NA	TRBJ2-1	TRBV27	NA	TGTGCCAGCAGTTTATGGCAGGACAATGAGCAGTTCTTC	CASSLWQDNEQFF
TRBD1	TRBJ2-7	TRBV5-8	NA	TGTGCCAGCAGCTCGCCGGGACAGCTCCCCTACGAGCAGTACTTC	CASSSPGQLPYEQYF
TRBD1	TRBJ2-1	TRBV5-1	NA	TGCGCCAGCAGCCCGAGTACGGGACAGGGGATAGGCAATGAGCAGTTCTTC	CASSPSTGQGIGNEQFF
TRBD1	TRBJ2-5	TRBV5-1	NA	TGCGCCAGCAGCTTTTATGGGACAGGGACCGGGGAGCAGTACTTC	CASSFYGTGTGEQYF
NA	TRBJ2-7	TRBV5-4	few	TGTGCCAGCAGCTCCGCTGGACAGATCCACTACGAGCAGTACTTC	CASSSAGQIHYEQYF
TRBD1	TRBJ1-2	TRBV6-5	NA	TGTGCCAGCGGACAGGGGTCACGGGATGGCTACACCTTC	CASGQGSRDGYTF
TRBD1	TRBJ1-1	TRBV5-4	NA	TGTGCCAGCAGGATGATGGGACAGGGGAACACTGAAGCTTTCTTT	CASRMMGQGNTEAFF
NA	TRBJ1-3	TRBV9	NA	TGTGCCAGCAGCCCCCGGGGGGGGGATCCTGGAAACACCATATATTTT	CASSPRGGDPGNTIYF
TRBD1	TRBJ2-1	TRBV7-9	NA	TGTGCCAGCAGCTCTGACAGGGGGCTTGTGAATGAGCAGTTCTTC	CASSSDRGLVNEQFF
NA	TRBJ1-1	TRBV10-1	NA	TGCGCCAGCAGTGAGGACATGAACACTGAAGCTTTCTTT	CASSEDMNTEAFF
TRBD2	TRBJ2-1	TRBV4-2	NA	TGTGCCAGCAGCCAAGATAAGGCTAGCGGGAGAAATGAGCAGTTCTTC	CASSQDKASGRNEQFF
NA	TRBJ2-1	TRBV10-1	NA	TGCGCCAGCAGCGGAGGCAGTAATTATGAGCAGTTCTTC	CASSGGSNYEQFF
NA	TRBJ1-1	TRBV19	NA	TGTGCCAGTAGTATGAGGAGGCCTGGGTACACTGAAGCTTTCTTT	CASSMRRPGYTEAFF
NA	TRBJ1-5	TRBV7-2	NA	TGTGCCAGCAGCCAAGCTGCACTGTATAGCAATCAGCCCCAGCATTTT	CASSQAALYSNQPQHF
NA	TRBJ2-7	TRBV4-3	NA	TGCGCCAGCAGCCAAGTGATTGACAGCTACGAGCAGTACTTC	CASSQVIDSYEQYF
NA	TRBJ1-4	TRBV6-1	NA	TGTGCCAGCAGTCCAGAGGGAACAGGGTCTGAAAAACTGTTTTTT	CASSPEGTGSEKLFF
TRBD1	TRBJ2-7	TRBV10-3	few	TGTGCCATCAGTGAGATGACAGGGCTCTCCTACGAGCAGTACTTC	CAISEMTGLSYEQYF
NA	TRBJ2-2	TRBV27	NA	TGTGCCAGCAGTTTATCCCAGGGGACCGGGGAGCTGTTTTTT	CASSLSQGTGELFF
TRBD1	TRBJ1-5	TRBV6-1	NA	TGTGCCAGCAGGCCCGGGACAGGCAATCAGCCCCAGCATTTT	CASRPGTGNQPQHF
NA	TRBJ1-5	TRBV7-9	once	TGTGCCAGCAGCCGTCTTCAGGACAATCAGCCCCAGCGTTTT	CASSRLQDNQPQRF
TRBD1	TRBJ1-4	TRBV4-3	NA	TGCGCCAGCAGCCACGTAACAGGGGAGGAAAAACTGTTTTTT	CASSHVTGEEKLFF
TRBD1	TRBJ2-7	TRBV4-3	NA	TGCGCCAGCAGCCAAGATCGGGAACAGGGGTGGAGCTACGAGCAGTACTTC	CASSQDREQGWSYEQYF
TRBD2	TRBJ2-7	TRBV5-4	NA	TGTGCCAGCAGCTTAGCGGGATGGGAGCAGTACTTC	CASSLAGWEQYF
TRBD1	TRBJ1-1	TRBV29-1	NA	TGCAGCGTTGAGCGGGACAGGAACACTGAAGCTTTCTTT	CSVERDRNTEAFF
TRBD1	TRBJ1-4	TRBV9	NA	TGTGCCAGCAGCGTAGCACGCACGGCCTATGGGACAGAGGCTAATGAAAAACTGTTTTTT	CASSVARTAYGTEANEKLFF
NA	TRBJ2-1	TRBV6-6	NA	TGTGCCAGTGCACAAGACTCGGCCACTGAGCAGTTCTTC	CASAQDSATEQFF
NA	TRBJ1-1	TRBV19	NA	TGTGCCAGTAGTATAGGGATGGGGGCTAACACTGAAGCTTTCTTT	CASSIGMGANTEAFF
NA	TRBJ2-1	TRBV6-5	once	TGTGCCAGCACAATAGGGACACCCTACAATGAGCAGTTCTTC	CASTIGTPYNEQFF